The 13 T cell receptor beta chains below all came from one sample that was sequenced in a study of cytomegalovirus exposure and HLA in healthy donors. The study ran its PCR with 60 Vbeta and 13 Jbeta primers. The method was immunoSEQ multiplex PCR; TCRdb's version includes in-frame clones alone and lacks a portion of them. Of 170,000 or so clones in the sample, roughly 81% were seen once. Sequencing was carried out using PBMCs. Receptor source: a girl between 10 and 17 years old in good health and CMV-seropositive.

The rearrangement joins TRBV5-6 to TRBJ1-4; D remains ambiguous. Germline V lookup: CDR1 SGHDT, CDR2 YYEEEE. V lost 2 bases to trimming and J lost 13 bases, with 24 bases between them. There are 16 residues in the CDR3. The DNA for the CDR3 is TGTGCCAGCAGCTTCTTGGATCGTGGCCAACATGAGCGACTGTTTTTT. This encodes CASSFLDRGQHERLFF.

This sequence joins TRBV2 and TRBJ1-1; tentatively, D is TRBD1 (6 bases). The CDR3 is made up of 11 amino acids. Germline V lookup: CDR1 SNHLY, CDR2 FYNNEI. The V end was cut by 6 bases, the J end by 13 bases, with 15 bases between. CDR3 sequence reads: CASSYRVEVFF. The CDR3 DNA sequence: TGTGCCAGCAGCTACAGGGTTGAGGTTTTCTTT.

CDR3 coding DNA: TGTGCCAGCAGCGTGAGCCTGGGGAGTTGGACTGAAGCTTTCTTT. Residues: CASSVSLGSWTEAFF. The chain carries TRBV5-5 and TRBJ1-1; the D is unclear. Between the trimmed V and J ends, which lost 4 bases and 5 bases, there was a span of 18 bases. The CDR3 covers 15 residues. The germline gives CDR1 SGHKS, CDR2 YYEKEE (reference sequence).

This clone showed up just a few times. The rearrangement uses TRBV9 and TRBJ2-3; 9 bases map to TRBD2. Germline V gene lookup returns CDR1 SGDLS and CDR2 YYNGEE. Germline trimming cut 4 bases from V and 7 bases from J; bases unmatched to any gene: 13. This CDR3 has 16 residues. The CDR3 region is CASSREQGGGAHTQYF. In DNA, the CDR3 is TGTGCCAGCAGCAGAGAGCAGGGCGGGGGGGCCCATACGCAGTATTTT.

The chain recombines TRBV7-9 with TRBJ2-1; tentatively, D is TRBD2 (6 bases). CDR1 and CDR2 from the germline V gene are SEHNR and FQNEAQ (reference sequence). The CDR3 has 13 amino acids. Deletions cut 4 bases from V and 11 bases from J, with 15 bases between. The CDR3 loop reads CASSYYRDSQQFF. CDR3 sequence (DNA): TGTGCCAGCAGCTATTACCGGGACTCGCAGCAGTTCTTC.

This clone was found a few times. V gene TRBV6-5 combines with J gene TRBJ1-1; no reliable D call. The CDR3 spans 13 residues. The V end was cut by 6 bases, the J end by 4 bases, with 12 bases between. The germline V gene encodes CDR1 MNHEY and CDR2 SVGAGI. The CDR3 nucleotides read TGTGCCAGCAGCCCGGGAATGGGCACTGAAGCTTTCTTT. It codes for CASSPGMGTEAFF.

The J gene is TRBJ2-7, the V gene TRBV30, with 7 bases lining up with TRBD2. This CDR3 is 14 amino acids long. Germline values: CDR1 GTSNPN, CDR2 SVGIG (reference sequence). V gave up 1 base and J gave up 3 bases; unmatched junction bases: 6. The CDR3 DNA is TGTGCCTGGAGTGGGGCTAGCGGTCTCTACGAGCAGTACTTC. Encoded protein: CAWSGASGLYEQYF.

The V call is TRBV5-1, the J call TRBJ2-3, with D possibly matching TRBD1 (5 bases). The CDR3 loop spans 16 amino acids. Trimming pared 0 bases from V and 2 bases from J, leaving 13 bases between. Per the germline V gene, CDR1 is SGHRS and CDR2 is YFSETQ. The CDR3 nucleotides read TGCGCCAGCAGCTTGGTTGCAGGGTCCGCCACAGATACGCAGTATTTT. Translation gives CASSLVAGSATDTQYF.

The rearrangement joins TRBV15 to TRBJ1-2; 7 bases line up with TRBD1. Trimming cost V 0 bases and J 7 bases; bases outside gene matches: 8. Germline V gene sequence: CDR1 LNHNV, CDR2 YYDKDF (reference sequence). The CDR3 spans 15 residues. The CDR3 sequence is CATSRDKQGGGGYTF. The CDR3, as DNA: TGTGCCACCAGCAGAGATAAGCAGGGGGGCGGTGGCTACACCTTC.

For the CDR3, the DNA is TGCGCCAGCAGCCAAGGGGGCGGTCGGTATGGCTACACCTTC. Protein sequence: CASSQGGGRYGYTF. V usage is TRBV4-1 and J usage is TRBJ1-2; TRBD1 is a possible D gene (5 bases). Germline V lookup: CDR1 MGHRA, CDR2 YSYEKL. The CDR3 length is 14 residues. V dropped 1 base and J dropped 5 bases, with 11 bases sitting between them.

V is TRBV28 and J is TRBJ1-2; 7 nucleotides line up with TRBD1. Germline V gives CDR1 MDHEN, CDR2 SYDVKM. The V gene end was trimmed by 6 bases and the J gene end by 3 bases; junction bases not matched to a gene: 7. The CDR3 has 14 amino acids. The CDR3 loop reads CASSLTQGDYGYTF. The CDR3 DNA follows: TGTGCCAGCAGCCTTACGCAGGGGGACTATGGCTACACCTTC.

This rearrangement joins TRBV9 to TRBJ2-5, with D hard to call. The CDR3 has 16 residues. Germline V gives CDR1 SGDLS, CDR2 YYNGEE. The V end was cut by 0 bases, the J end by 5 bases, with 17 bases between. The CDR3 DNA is TGTGCCAGCAGCGTAGTGAGTTCAGGCGCTCGGGAGACCCAGTACTTC. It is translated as CASSVVSSGARETQYF.

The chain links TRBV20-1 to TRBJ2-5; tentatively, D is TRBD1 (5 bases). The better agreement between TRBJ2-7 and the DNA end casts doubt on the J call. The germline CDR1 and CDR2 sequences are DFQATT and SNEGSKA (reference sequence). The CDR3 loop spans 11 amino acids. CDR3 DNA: TGCAGTGCTTACACAGGCTACGAGCAGTACTTC. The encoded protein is CSAYTGYEQYF.